The 17 T cell receptor beta chains below all came from one sample that was sequenced in a study of pediatric ulcerative colitis. Sequencing was performed with immunoSEQ multiplex PCR; in TCRdb, only in-frame clones are kept and a portion is missing. The sample contains 65,000 or so clones, 80% to 90% of which appear only once. The sequenced sample consisted of blood. Receptors were obtained from a boy between 5 and 17 years old with severe ulcerative colitis.

The chain combines TRBV7-2 with TRBJ2-1, with a tentative D call TRBD1 (6 bases). V gave up 0 bases and J gave up 5 bases, with 17 bases separating them. Germline-derived CDR1 and CDR2 are SGHTA and FQGNSA. The CDR3 runs to 17 residues. The CDR3 DNA reads TGTGCCAGCAGCTTAGCGGGGGTGTTGACAGGTAACAATGAGCAGTTCTTC. Residues: CASSLAGVLTGNNEQFF.

Comments on this clone: This specimen includes other DNA sequences encoding the same CDR3. This chain connects TRBV30 to TRBJ2-1; D remains unclear. CDR3 length: 11 amino acids. Germline lookup yields CDR1 GTSNPN and CDR2 SVGIG (reference sequence). Deletions cut 3 bases from V and 7 bases from J, with 7 bases between. The CDR3 is CAWSPLNEQFF. CDR3 nucleotides: TGTGCCTGGAGCCCCCTAAATGAGCAGTTCTTC. The complete variable domain, with remaining parts taken from reference TRBV30 and TRBJ2-1, reads SQTIHQWPATLVQPVGSPLSLECTVEGTSNPNLYWYRQAAGRGLQLLFYSVGIGQISSEVPQNLSASRPQDRQFILSSKKLLLSDSGFYLCAWSPLNEQFFGPGTRLTVL.

This chain links TRBV7-2 with TRBJ2-5; 8 bases align to TRBD1. The germline gives CDR1 SGHTA, CDR2 FQGNSA. The V and J ends lost 3 bases and 2 bases, in that order; junction bases with no gene match: 2. The CDR3 consists of 14 residues. CDR3 protein: CASSFTGGQETQYF. Here the CDR3 DNA reads TGTGCCAGCAGCTTCACAGGGGGACAAGAGACCCAGTACTTC. The whole variable domain, filled in from reference TRBV7-2 and TRBJ2-5, reads GAGVSQSPSNKVTEKGKDVELRCDPISGHTALYWYRQSLGQGLEFLIYFQGNSAPDKSGLPSDRFSAERTGGSVSTLTIQRTQQEDSAVYLCASSFTGGQETQYFGPGTRLLVL.

This clone has only one observation. The gene calls are TRBV2 and TRBJ1-4; 7 bases match TRBD1. CDR3 length equals 15 residues. V lost 5 bases to trimming and J lost 3 bases; unmatched junction nucleotides: 6. Germline assignment: CDR1 SNHLY and CDR2 FYNNEI. The CDR3: CASSRTGVANEKLFF. In DNA, the CDR3 is TGTGCCAGCAGTCGAACAGGGGTGGCTAATGAAAAACTGTTTTTT.

The V and J genes are TRBV7-9 and TRBJ1-1; perhaps TRBD1 as D (6 bases). Trimming cost V 0 bases and J 1 base, with 9 bases left between them. In germline, CDR1 is SEHNR, CDR2 FQNEAQ (reference sequence). The CDR3 sequence is 15 residues long. CDR3 in amino acids: CASSLALGANTEAFF. DNA of the CDR3: TGTGCCAGCAGCTTAGCTCTGGGGGCGAACACTGAAGCTTTCTTT. The full variable domain, with the rest looked up from reference TRBV7-9 and TRBJ1-1, is DTGVSQNPRHKITKRGQNVTFRCDPISEHNRLYWYRQTLGQGPEFLTYFQNEAQLEKSRLLSDRFSAERPKGSFSTLEIQRTEQGDSAMYLCASSLALGANTEAFFGQGTRLTVV.

This clone was seen a handful of times. The chain joins TRBV7-6 to TRBJ2-7; D might be TRBD1 or TRBD2, each matching 5 bases. Trimming stripped 4 bases from V and 1 base from J, with 11 bases between. The CDR3 covers 14 residues. Per germline, CDR1 SGHVS and CDR2 FNYEAQ. CDR3 loop: CASSSLGDSYEQYF. The CDR3 DNA follows: TGTGCCAGCAGCTCCCTGGGGGATTCCTACGAGCAGTACTTC.

The genes are TRBV13 and TRBJ2-2; 12 positions match TRBD2. Trimming took 4 bases from V and 8 from J; bases not matched to a gene: 5. This CDR3 is 15 amino acids long. Germline V CDR1 and CDR2: PRHDT, FYEKMQ (reference sequence). The CDR3: CASSYRTSGKGELFF. The CDR3 DNA reads as TGTGCCAGCAGCTACAGGACTAGCGGGAAAGGGGAGCTGTTTTTT. Combining the CDR3 with reference TRBV13 and TRBJ2-2 gives the whole variable domain AAGVIQSPRHLIKEKRETATLKCYPIPRHDTVYWYQQGPGQDPQFLISFYEKMQSDKGSIPDRFSAQQFSDYHSELNMSSLELGDSALYFCASSYRTSGKGELFFGEGSRLTVL.

This clone was seen only once. One end of the junction does not line up with germline, which may come from a read error. This rearrangement joins TRBV6-1 to TRBJ2-7; D assignment may be TRBD1 or TRBD2 (6 bases each). CDR1 is MNHNS, CDR2 SASEGT, per germline. This CDR3 is built from 16 residues. In nucleotides, the CDR3 is TGTGCCATCAGTGAGTCTAAGGGGGAGGCCTTCTACGAGCAGTACTTC. Protein: CAISESKGEAFYEQYF.

The chain recombines TRBV19 with TRBJ1-2, with TRBD1 matching 10 bases. The V gene end was trimmed by 7 bases and the J gene end by 4 bases; junction bases not matched to a gene: 12. CDR1 is LNHDA and CDR2 is SQIVND in the germline V gene (reference sequence). The CDR3 length is 16 residues. This CDR3 reads CASNPRGTGVGYGYTF. As DNA, the CDR3 is TGTGCCAGTAACCCCCGGGGGACAGGGGTCGGCTATGGCTACACCTTC.

V gene TRBV7-8 combines with J gene TRBJ2-3, with TRBD2 matching over 8 bases. Germline lookup yields CDR1 SGHVS and CDR2 FQNEAQ. CDR3 length: 14 amino acids. V lost 9 bases to trimming and J lost 0 bases; unmatched junction nucleotides: 5. The CDR3 is CASKTSGSTDTQYF. CDR3 sequence (DNA): TGTGCCAGTAAAACTAGCGGTAGCACAGATACGCAGTATTTT. Full variable domain (remainder filled in from reference TRBV7-8 and TRBJ2-3): GAGVSQSPRYKVAKRGQDVALRCDPISGHVSLFWYQQALGQGPEFLTYFQNEAQLDKSGLPSDRFFAERPEGSVSTLKIQRTQQEDSAVYLCASKTSGSTDTQYFGPGTRLTVL.

This sequence joins TRBV5-4 and TRBJ2-7, with D unresolved. V was pared by 3 bases and J by 1 base, with 8 bases between. CDR1 and CDR2 (germline): SGHNT, YYREEE (reference sequence). There are 13 residues in the CDR3. DNA of the CDR3: TGTGCCAGCAGCTATAGAACATCCTACGAGCAGTACTTC. Translated, it gives CASSYRTSYEQYF. Looking up the rest from reference TRBV5-4 and TRBJ2-7 gives the full variable domain: ETGVTQSPTHLIKTRGQQVTLRCSSQSGHNTVSWYQQALGQGPQFIFQYYREEENGRGNFPPRFSGLQFPNYSSELNVNALELDDSALYLCASSYRTSYEQYFGPGTRLTVT.

This rearrangement joins TRBV9 to TRBJ1-2, with a possible D match to TRBD1 (5 bases). The CDR3 runs 13 residues. Germline V CDR1 and CDR2: SGDLS, YYNGEE. V was shortened by 4 bases and J by 8 bases, with 15 bases between the two germline ends. CDR3 nucleotide sequence: TGTGCCAGCAGCTCCCCGGGACCGACGGGCTACACCTTC. Amino acids: CASSSPGPTGYTF.

V and J are TRBV12-5 and TRBJ1-4; D gene uncertain. Germline assignment: CDR1 LGHNT and CDR2 FRNRAP. The CDR3 is 17 amino acids. Trimming removed 4 bases from V and 8 bases from J, with 23 bases in between. Here the CDR3 DNA reads TGTGCTAGTGGTTCCTCCCCCCGGACGGCCCACCGGGAAAAACTGTTTTTT. Translated, it gives CASGSSPRTAHREKLFF. Filled out from reference TRBV12-5 and TRBJ1-4, the complete variable domain reads DARVTQTPRHKVTEMGQEVTMRCQPILGHNTVFWYRQTMMQGLELLAYFRNRAPLDDSGMPKDRFSAEMPDATLATLKIQPSEPRDSAVYFCASGSSPRTAHREKLFFGSGTQLSVL.

The chain joins TRBV5-6 to TRBJ2-3, with 10 bases lining up with TRBD2. CDR1 SGHDT and CDR2 YYEEEE come from the germline V gene. This CDR3 is 16 amino acids long. With V trimmed by 2 bases and J by 0 bases, 3 bases remained unmatched. In nucleotides, the CDR3 is TGTGCCAGCAGCTTCAGGACTAGCGGAAGCACAGATACGCAGTATTTT. It specifies CASSFRTSGSTDTQYF.

This chain links TRBV11-2 with TRBJ2-1, with 10 bases aligning to TRBD2. CDR3 length equals 16 residues. V shed 1 base, J shed 5 bases, and the junction held 5 bases outside the gene matches. CDR1 is SGHAT and CDR2 is FQNNGV in the germline V gene. CDR3 protein: CASSLAITSGNNEQFF. CDR3 coding DNA: TGTGCCAGCAGCTTAGCGATAACTAGCGGGAACAATGAGCAGTTCTTC.

The V call is TRBV27, the J call TRBJ2-3; D unresolved. The CDR3 sequence is 13 residues long. CDR1 and CDR2 (germline): MNHEY, SMNVEV (reference sequence). Trimming took 2 bases from V and 0 from J, leaving 3 bases between them. In DNA form, the CDR3 reads TGTGCCAGCAGTTTAGCGAGCACAGATACGCAGTATTTT. It codes for CASSLASTDTQYF.

This chain connects TRBV2 to TRBJ1-1; no firm D call. CDR1 SNHLY and CDR2 FYNNEI come from the germline V gene. This CDR3 is built from 13 residues. Trimming cost V 6 bases and J 3 bases, with 11 bases left between them. The CDR3 is CASSPGGYTEAFF. DNA of the CDR3: TGTGCCAGCAGCCCAGGAGGGTACACTGAAGCTTTCTTT. Complete variable domain (other parts from reference TRBV2 and TRBJ1-1): EPEVTQTPSHQVTQMGQEVILRCVPISNHLYFYWYRQILGQKVEFLVSFYNNEISEKSEIFDDQFSVERPDGSNFTLKIRSTKLEDSAMYFCASSPGGYTEAFFGQGTRLTVV.